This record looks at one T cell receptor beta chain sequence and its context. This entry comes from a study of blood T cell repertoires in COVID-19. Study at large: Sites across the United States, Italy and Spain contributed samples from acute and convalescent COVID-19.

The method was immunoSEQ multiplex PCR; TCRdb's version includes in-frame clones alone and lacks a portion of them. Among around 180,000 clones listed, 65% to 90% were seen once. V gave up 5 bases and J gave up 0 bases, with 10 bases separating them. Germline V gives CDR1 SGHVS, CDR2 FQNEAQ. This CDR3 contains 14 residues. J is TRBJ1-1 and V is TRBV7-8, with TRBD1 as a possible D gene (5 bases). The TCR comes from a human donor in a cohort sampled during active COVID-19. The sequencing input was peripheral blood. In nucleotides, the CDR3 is TGTGCCAGCAGCCCGGACACTTTGAACACTGAAGCTTTCTTT. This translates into CASSPDTLNTEAFF.